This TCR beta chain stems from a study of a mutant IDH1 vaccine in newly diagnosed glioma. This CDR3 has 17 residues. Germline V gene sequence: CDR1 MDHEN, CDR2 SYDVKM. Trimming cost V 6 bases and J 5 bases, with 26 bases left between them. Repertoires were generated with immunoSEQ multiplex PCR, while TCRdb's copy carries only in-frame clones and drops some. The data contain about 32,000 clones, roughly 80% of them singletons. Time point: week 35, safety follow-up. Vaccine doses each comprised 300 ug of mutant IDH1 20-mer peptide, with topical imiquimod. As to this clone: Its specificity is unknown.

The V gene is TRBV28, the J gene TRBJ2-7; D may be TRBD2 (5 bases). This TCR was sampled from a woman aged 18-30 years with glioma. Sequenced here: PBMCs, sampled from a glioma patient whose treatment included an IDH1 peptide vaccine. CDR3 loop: CASSFPRTLVRVNEQYF. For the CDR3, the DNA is TGTGCCAGCAGCTTTCCCCGCACTCTAGTGAGGGTGAACGAGCAGTACTTC.